The clone carrying this T cell receptor beta chain occurred once. This sample is drawn from a study of shared clonotypes between healthy human individuals. The CDR3 totals 14 residues. Germline V gene lookup returns CDR1 SGHNT and CDR2 YYREEE (reference sequence). The V end was cut by 4 bases, the J end by 0 bases, with 7 bases between. TCRdb's table, derived via immunoSEQ multiplex PCR, lists solely in-frame clones and lacks some. This table holds about 2.4 million clones, 80% to 95% found once. This chain connects TRBV5-4 to TRBJ1-4; the D is unclear. Source material: naive CD4+ T cells from PBMCs. Subset given: CD45RA+ positively selected. The sequence was collected from a man between 18 and 35 years old in good health. Some clones in this sample may be carry-over from other donors' samples. CDR3 DNA: TGTGCCAGCAGCCAGTTTGCAACTAATGAAAAACTGTTTTTT. Its translation is CASSQFATNEKLFF.